Shown below are 27 T cell receptor beta chains from a single sample sequenced in a study of graft-versus-host responses after intestinal transplantation. Their antigens remain unidentified. Assay: immunoSEQ multiplex PCR; the TCRdb copy retains only in-frame clones and omits some. This repertoire shows approximately 80,000 clones, 85% to 90% found once; its top ten account for around 0.35%. Sample: unstimulated CD4+ T cells sorted from spleen or lymph node cells, taken before intestinal transplant. These receptors came from a human donor who received an intestinal transplant.

This chain joins TRBV1 and TRBJ2-5; the DNA was not used to check the table's D call, TRBD2. TRBV1 is a known pseudogene. This CDR3 region has 15 residues. The CDR3 nucleotides read TGCACCAGCAGCCAAGATGAGGTGGGTGAGGAGACCCAGTACTTC. Its protein is CTSSQDEVGEETQYF.

The gene calls are TRBV7-3 and TRBJ2-3; 9 bases align to TRBD2. Trimming at V came to 5 bases and at J to 4 bases, leaving 4 bases not matched to a gene. The CDR3 has 14 residues. Germline V CDR1 and CDR2: SGHTA, FQGTGA. The CDR3 protein is CASSRTSVADTQYF. The CDR3 DNA sequence: TGTGCCAGCAGCAGGACTAGCGTCGCAGATACGCAGTATTTT.

V usage is TRBV18 and J usage is TRBJ1-2; D is uncertain. Germline CDR1 KGHSH, CDR2 LQKENI. CDR3 size: 17 residues. V was cut by 3 bases and J by 2 bases, with 19 bases left in between. CDR3 residues: CASSPARLPLRNYGYTF. DNA for the CDR3: TGTGCCAGCTCACCTGCCCGTTTGCCGTTACGGAACTATGGCTACACCTTC.

The J gene is TRBJ2-7, the V gene TRBV6-1; 7 nucleotides align to TRBD1. With V trimmed by 8 bases and J by 3 bases, 10 bases remained unmatched. In germline, CDR1 is MNHNS, CDR2 SASEGT. The CDR3 is 14 residues long. CDR3 in DNA: TGTGCCAGCCAAGGGGACAGTGACTTCTACGAGCAGTACTTC. Amino acid sequence: CASQGDSDFYEQYF.

The J gene is TRBJ1-2, the V gene TRBV6-1; TRBD1 matches at 7 bases. The V segment lost 11 bases and the J segment 2 bases; nucleotides outside the gene matches: 11. The V gene's germline CDR1 is MNHNS and CDR2 SASEGT. The CDR3 covers 14 residues. The DNA of the CDR3 is TGTGCCGGCAAGCCGTTACAGGGGAACTATGGCTACACCTTC. The encoded protein is CAGKPLQGNYGYTF.

This clone was found once. The chain uses TRBV28 and TRBJ1-2, with 7 bases aligning to TRBD1. Germline lookup yields CDR1 MDHEN and CDR2 SYDVKM. V lost 8 bases, J lost 2 bases, and 5 bases stayed unmatched. CDR3 length: 13 residues. The CDR3 region is CASQPGQNYGYTF. CDR3 bases: TGTGCCAGCCAACCGGGACAGAACTATGGCTACACCTTC.

The CDR3 DNA is TGTGCCAGCAGCTTGACAGACTGGGAGGATCAGCCCCAGCATTTT. Its translation is CASSLTDWEDQPQHF. J is TRBJ1-5 and V is TRBV5-5; D is uncertain. The germline gives CDR1 SGHKS, CDR2 YYEKEE (reference sequence). The germline V and J ends were trimmed by 1 base and 5 bases, with 13 bases remaining between them. This CDR3 has 15 amino acids.

The V and J genes are TRBV4-1 and TRBJ2-5; D might be TRBD2 (6 bases). The V end was cut by 4 bases, the J end by 2 bases, with 8 bases between. The CDR3 is 13 amino acids. Germline V gene sequence: CDR1 MGHRA, CDR2 YSYEKL. This CDR3 reads CASSPGTQETQYF. The CDR3 DNA reads as TGCGCCAGCAGCCCCGGGACTCAAGAGACCCAGTACTTC.

This rearrangement joins TRBV11-2 to TRBJ2-3, with TRBD2 matching over 12 bases. The junction had 6 bases not matched to a gene; V was cut back by 1 base and J by 7 bases. The CDR3 totals 16 residues. Germline-derived CDR1 and CDR2 are SGHAT and FQNNGV. The CDR3 coding sequence is TGTGCCAGCAGCTTAGGACTAGCGGGAGAGGGCTATACGCAGTATTTT. Protein sequence: CASSLGLAGEGYTQYF.

The chain couples TRBV21-1 to TRBJ2-6; the table calls TRBD2, which could not be checked here. TRBV21-1 represents a pseudogene. This CDR3 comprises 16 residues. CDR3 DNA sequence: TGTGCCAGCAGCAAAGGAGGGAGCTCGGGGGCCAACGTCCTGACTTTC. The encoded protein is CASSKGGSSGANVLTF.

This clone has just one count. The CDR3 region has the DNA TGTGCCAGCAGTGAGCGGACAGGGGGCCCCGGGGAGCTGTTTTTT. Residues: CASSERTGGPGELFF. The chain is built from TRBV2 and TRBJ2-2; 11 bases match TRBD1. J was trimmed by 6 bases and V by 3 bases; bases with no gene match: 3. The germline V gene encodes CDR1 SNHLY and CDR2 FYNNEI. CDR3 length equals 15 residues.

The chain employs TRBV10-3 and TRBJ2-7; possibly TRBD2 for D (5 bases). Germline lookup yields CDR1 ENHRY and CDR2 SYGVKD. The CDR3 is 12 residues long. Trimming removed 3 bases at V and 4 bases at J, with 7 bases between. Written as DNA, the CDR3 is TGTGCCATCAGTGATGGCGGGTACGAGCAGTACTTC. This codes for CAISDGGYEQYF.

This chain uses TRBV6-5 with TRBJ1-1; the D is unclear. V was pared by 5 bases and J by 0 bases, with 13 bases between. Germline values: CDR1 MNHEY, CDR2 SVGAGI. CDR3 length: 15 residues. The CDR3 DNA is TGTGCCAGCAGTACCCGGACTTTTATGAACACTGAAGCTTTCTTT. Translating gives CASSTRTFMNTEAFF.

The chain has TRBV20-1 and TRBJ2-7; tentative D call: TRBD2 (5 bases). V shed 2 bases and J shed 7 bases, with 9 bases lying between them. The CDR3 totals 11 residues. Germline V lookup: CDR1 DFQATT, CDR2 SNEGSKA (reference sequence). CDR3 nucleotide sequence: TGCAGTGCTAGAAGGACGGGGGAGCAGTACTTC. Its translation is CSARRTGEQYF.

This rearrangement joins TRBV23-1 to TRBJ1-5, with D tentatively TRBD1 (6 bases). TRBV23-1 is labeled an ORF, and its function is uncertain. CDR3 length: 14 amino acids. Trimming stripped 6 bases from V and 7 bases from J, with 16 bases between. The CDR3 region is CASRQNREGQPQHF. The DNA of the CDR3 is TGCGCCAGCAGGCAAAACAGGGAGGGCCAGCCCCAGCATTTT.

This clone was seen only once. This chain connects TRBV10-2 to TRBJ2-2, with 9 bases fitting TRBD2. In germline, CDR1 is WSHSY, CDR2 SAAADI. The CDR3 has 14 residues. Trimming removed 6 bases from V and 4 bases from J; junction bases left unmatched: 3. CDR3: CASRAGGLTGELFF. The CDR3 DNA reads as TGCGCCAGCAGGGCGGGGGGGCTCACCGGGGAGCTGTTTTTT.

The V gene is TRBV29-1, the J gene TRBJ1-4, with D perhaps TRBD1 (5 bases). Trimming pared 6 bases from V and 3 bases from J, leaving 14 bases between. This CDR3 region has 14 residues. Germline assignment: CDR1 SQVTM and CDR2 ANQGSEA. The CDR3 DNA reads TGCAGCGTCGCGGGGCCAGGGTCTAATGAAAAACTGTTTTTT. Its protein product is CSVAGPGSNEKLFF.

The rearrangement uses TRBV5-1 and TRBJ2-7, with TRBD1 matching over 7 bases. CDR1 and CDR2 from the germline V gene are SGHRS and YFSETQ. The J segment lost 4 bases and the V segment lost 2 bases, leaving 6 bases of the junction unmatched. This CDR3 region has 14 residues. The CDR3 nucleotides read TGCGCCAGCAGCTTCCGGGACAGACTTTACGAGCAGTACTTC. Amino acid sequence: CASSFRDRLYEQYF.

V and J are TRBV5-1 and TRBJ2-3; TRBD2 might be the D (6 bases). The CDR3 sequence is 16 residues long. Deletions cut 3 bases from V and 0 bases from J, with 14 bases between. Germline CDR1 is SGHRS and CDR2 is YFSETQ. Here the CDR3 DNA reads TGCGCCAGCAGCTCGGCCCTAGCGCTCAGCACAGATACGCAGTATTTT. Amino acids: CASSSALALSTDTQYF.

The chain uses TRBV27 and TRBJ1-1, with D perhaps TRBD1 (6 bases). The V end was cut by 3 bases, the J end by 10 bases, with 9 bases between. From germline, CDR1 is MNHEY and CDR2 SMNVEV (reference sequence). The CDR3 totals 11 residues. Written as DNA, the CDR3 is TGTGCCAGCAGTTTGGGCAGGGGAGCTTTCTTT. This codes for CASSLGRGAFF.

This clone was picked up a small number of times. The rearrangement uses TRBV5-6 and TRBJ2-7, with D possibly matching TRBD1 (5 bases). The CDR3 spans 14 residues. Germline CDR1 reads SGHDT; CDR2 reads YYEEEE. The V gene lost 0 bases and the J gene lost 0 bases, with 7 bases spanning the gap. The CDR3 coding sequence is TGTGCCAGCAGCTTGGCGGACACCTCCTACGAGCAGTACTTC. Its protein is CASSLADTSYEQYF.

The CDR3 loop reads CASSLEQDQPQHF. The CDR3 coding sequence is TGTGCCAGCAGCCTAGAACAGGATCAGCCCCAGCATTTT. The chain combines TRBV11-1 with TRBJ1-5; D possibly corresponds to TRBD1 (5 bases). The germline gives CDR1 SGHAT, CDR2 FQDESV (reference sequence). The CDR3 length is 13 residues. Trimming took 5 bases from V and 5 from J, leaving 10 bases between them.

The chain couples TRBV7-9 to TRBJ2-7; TRBD1 aligns across 8 bases. This CDR3 contains 15 residues. CDR1 and CDR2 from the germline V gene are SEHNR and FQNEAQ (reference sequence). V was pared by 4 bases and J by 4 bases, with 9 bases of the junction left unmatched. CDR3 sequence (DNA): TGTGCCAGCAGCTCCGGACAGGGTAGGGGGTACGAGCAGTACTTC. Translation gives CASSSGQGRGYEQYF.

The V call is TRBV9, the J call TRBJ2-2; D might be TRBD2 (6 bases). This CDR3 is built from 16 residues. V lost 0 bases and J 5 bases, leaving 14 bases between the germline ends. CDR1 is SGDLS, CDR2 YYNGEE, per germline. CDR3 DNA sequence: TGTGCCAGCAGCGTAGATGGCGGGGACGGAACCGGGGAGCTGTTTTTT. Translation gives CASSVDGGDGTGELFF.

The table lists this clone with a count of one. The V call is TRBV5-4, the J call TRBJ1-1; D gene uncertain. V was cut by 3 bases and J by 7 bases, with 10 bases left in between. Germline CDR1 SGHNT, CDR2 YYREEE (reference sequence). The length of the CDR3 is 12 residues. The CDR3 protein is CASSSTEGEAFF. The CDR3, as DNA: TGTGCCAGCAGCTCAACAGAAGGTGAAGCTTTCTTT.

The chain employs TRBV6-5 and TRBJ1-6, with 7 bases that match TRBD1. Trimming at V came to 2 bases and at J to 9 bases, leaving 4 bases not matched to a gene. CDR1 and CDR2 (germline): MNHEY, SVGAGI. This CDR3 region has 14 residues. DNA for the CDR3: TGTGCCAGCAGTTACGGGCCAGGGGGTTCACCCCTCCACTTT. Translation: CASSYGPGGSPLHF.

The rearrangement joins TRBV15 to TRBJ2-2; 9 bases match TRBD1. Looked up from germline, CDR1 is LNHNV and CDR2 is YYDKDF (reference sequence). V shed 5 bases, J shed 0 bases, and the junction held 1 base outside the gene matches. This CDR3 spans 15 amino acids. In nucleotides, the CDR3 is TGTGCCACCAGCCGACAGGGGGCGAACACCGGGGAGCTGTTTTTT. Its translation is CATSRQGANTGELFF. The full variable domain, completed using reference TRBV15 and TRBJ2-2, is DAMVIQNPRYQVTQFGKPVTLSCSQTLNHNVMYWYQQKSSQAPKLLFHYYDKDFNNEADTPDNFQSRRPNTSFCFLDIRSPGLGDTAMYLCATSRQGANTGELFFGEGSRLTVL.